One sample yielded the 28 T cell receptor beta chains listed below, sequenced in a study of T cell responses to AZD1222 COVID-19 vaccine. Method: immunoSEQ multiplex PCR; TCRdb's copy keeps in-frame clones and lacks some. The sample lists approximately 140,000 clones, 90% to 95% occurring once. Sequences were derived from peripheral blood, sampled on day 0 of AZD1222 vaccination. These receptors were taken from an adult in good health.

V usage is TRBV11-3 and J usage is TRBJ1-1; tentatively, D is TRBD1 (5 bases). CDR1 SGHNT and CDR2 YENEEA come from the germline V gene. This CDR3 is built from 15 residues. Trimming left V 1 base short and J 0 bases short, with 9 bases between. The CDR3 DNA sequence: TGTGCCAGCAGCTTAGCCCGGGGACTGAACACTGAAGCTTTCTTT. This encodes CASSLARGLNTEAFF.

CDR3 amino acids: CASSADPGQATDTQYF. CDR3 sequence (DNA): TGCGCCAGCAGCGCAGATCCGGGACAGGCTACAGATACGCAGTATTTT. The genes are TRBV5-1 and TRBJ2-3, with 8 bases that match TRBD1. Trimming cost V 4 bases and J 3 bases; bases outside gene matches: 10. Germline CDR1 and CDR2: SGHRS and YFSETQ. The CDR3 extends over 16 amino acids.

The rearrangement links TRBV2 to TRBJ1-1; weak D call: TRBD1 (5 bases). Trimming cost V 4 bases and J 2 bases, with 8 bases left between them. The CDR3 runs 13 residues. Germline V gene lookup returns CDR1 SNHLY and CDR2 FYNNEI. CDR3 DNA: TGTGCCAGCAGTGTAGGGGCCAACACTGAAGCTTTCTTT. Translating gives CASSVGANTEAFF.

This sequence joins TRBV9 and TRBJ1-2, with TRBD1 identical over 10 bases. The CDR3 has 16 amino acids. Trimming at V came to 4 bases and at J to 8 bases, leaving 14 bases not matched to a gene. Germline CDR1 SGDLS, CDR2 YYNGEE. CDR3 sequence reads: CASSPWTGGAAWGYTF. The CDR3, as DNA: TGTGCCAGCAGCCCATGGACAGGGGGTGCCGCTTGGGGCTACACCTTC.

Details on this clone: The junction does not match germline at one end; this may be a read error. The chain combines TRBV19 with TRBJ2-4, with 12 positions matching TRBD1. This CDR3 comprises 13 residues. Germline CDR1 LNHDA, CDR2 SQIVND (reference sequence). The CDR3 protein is CASSLLGTGGDCF. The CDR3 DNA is TGTGCCAGTAGTCTATTGGGGACAGGGGGCGATTGCTTC.

The CDR3 sequence: CASSQDWVDPDEILSNEQFF. The DNA for the CDR3 is TGCGCCAGCAGCCAAGATTGGGTCGACCCCGACGAAATTCTATCCAATGAGCAGTTCTTC. V usage is TRBV4-1 and J usage is TRBJ2-1; unclear D gene. CDR1 MGHRA and CDR2 YSYEKL come from the germline V gene. The CDR3 is made up of 20 amino acids. V gave up 0 bases and J gave up 6 bases, with 27 bases separating them.

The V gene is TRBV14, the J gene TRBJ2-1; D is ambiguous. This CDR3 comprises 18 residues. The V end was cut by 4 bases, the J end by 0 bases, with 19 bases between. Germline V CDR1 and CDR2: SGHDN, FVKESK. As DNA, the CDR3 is TGTGCCAGCAGCCCTTTTCTCGGGCTTTCTCGCTCCTACAATGAGCAGTTCTTC. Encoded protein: CASSPFLGLSRSYNEQFF.

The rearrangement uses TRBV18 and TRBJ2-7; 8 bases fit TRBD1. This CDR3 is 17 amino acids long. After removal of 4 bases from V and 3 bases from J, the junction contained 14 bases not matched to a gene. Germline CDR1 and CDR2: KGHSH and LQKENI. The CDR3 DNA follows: TGTGCCAGCTCACACCCACCGACAGGGGCTGGGGACTACGAGCAGTACTTC. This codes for CASSHPPTGAGDYEQYF.

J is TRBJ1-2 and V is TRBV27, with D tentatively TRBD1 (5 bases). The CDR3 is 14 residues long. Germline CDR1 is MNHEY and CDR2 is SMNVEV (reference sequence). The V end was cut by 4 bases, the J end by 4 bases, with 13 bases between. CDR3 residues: CASSSSGPLYGYTF. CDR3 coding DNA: TGTGCCAGCAGTTCATCAGGGCCGCTCTATGGCTACACCTTC.

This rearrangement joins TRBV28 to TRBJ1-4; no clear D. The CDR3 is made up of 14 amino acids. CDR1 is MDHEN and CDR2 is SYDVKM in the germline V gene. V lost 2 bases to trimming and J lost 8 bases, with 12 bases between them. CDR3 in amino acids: CASSLSMAAEKLFF. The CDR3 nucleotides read TGTGCCAGCAGTTTAAGCATGGCGGCCGAAAAACTGTTTTTT.

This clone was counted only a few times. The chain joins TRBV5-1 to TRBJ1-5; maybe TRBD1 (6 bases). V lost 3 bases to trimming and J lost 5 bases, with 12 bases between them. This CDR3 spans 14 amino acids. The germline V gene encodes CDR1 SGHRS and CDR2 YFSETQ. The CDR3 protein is CASSWGGRDQPQHF. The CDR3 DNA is TGCGCCAGCAGCTGGGGGGGCCGTGATCAGCCCCAGCATTTT.

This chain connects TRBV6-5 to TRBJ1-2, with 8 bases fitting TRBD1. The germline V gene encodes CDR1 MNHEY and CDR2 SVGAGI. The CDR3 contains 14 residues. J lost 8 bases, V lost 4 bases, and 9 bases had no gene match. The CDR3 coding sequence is TGTGCCAGCAGTTCGATCAAGGCAGGGGGCGGCTACACCTTC. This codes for CASSSIKAGGGYTF.

As DNA, the CDR3 is TGTGCCAGCAGCTTAGCCCGGACAGGGGCAACAGATACGCAGTATTTT. Protein product: CASSLARTGATDTQYF. This chain links TRBV11-3 with TRBJ2-3, with 9 nucleotides matching TRBD1. This CDR3 contains 16 residues. V lost 1 base to trimming and J lost 3 bases; unmatched junction nucleotides: 5. Germline CDR1 and CDR2: SGHNT and YENEEA.

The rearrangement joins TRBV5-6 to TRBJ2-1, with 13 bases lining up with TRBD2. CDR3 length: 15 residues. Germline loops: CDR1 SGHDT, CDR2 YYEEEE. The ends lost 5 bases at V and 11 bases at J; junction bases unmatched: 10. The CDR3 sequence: CASRPPGLAGNKQFF. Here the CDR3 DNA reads TGTGCCAGCAGACCCCCGGGACTAGCGGGGAACAAGCAGTTCTTC.

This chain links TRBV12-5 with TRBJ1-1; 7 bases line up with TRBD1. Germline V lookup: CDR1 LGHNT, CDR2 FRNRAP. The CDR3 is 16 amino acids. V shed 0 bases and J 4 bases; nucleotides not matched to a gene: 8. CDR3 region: CASGLVHRGRATEAFF. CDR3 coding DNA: TGTGCTAGTGGTTTGGTACATAGGGGGCGGGCCACTGAAGCTTTCTTT.

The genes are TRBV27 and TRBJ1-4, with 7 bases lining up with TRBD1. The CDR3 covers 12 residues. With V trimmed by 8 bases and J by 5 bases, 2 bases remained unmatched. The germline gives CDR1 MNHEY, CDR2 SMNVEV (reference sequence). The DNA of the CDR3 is TGTGCCAGCGGGACAGTAAATGAAAAACTGTTTTTT. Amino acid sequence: CASGTVNEKLFF.

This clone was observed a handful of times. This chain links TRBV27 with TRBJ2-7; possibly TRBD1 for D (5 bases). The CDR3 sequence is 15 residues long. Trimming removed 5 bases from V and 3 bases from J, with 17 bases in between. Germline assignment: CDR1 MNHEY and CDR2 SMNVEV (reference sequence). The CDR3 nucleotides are TGTGCCAGCAGTCCTAAGACAGAGTCTTACTACGAGCAGTACTTC. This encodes CASSPKTESYYEQYF.

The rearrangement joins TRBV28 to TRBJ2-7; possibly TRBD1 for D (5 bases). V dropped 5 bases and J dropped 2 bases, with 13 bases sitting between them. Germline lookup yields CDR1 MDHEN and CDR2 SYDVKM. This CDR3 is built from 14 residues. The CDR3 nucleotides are TGTGCCAGCAGTCTGCGGACAATGACCTACGAGCAGTACTTC. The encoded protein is CASSLRTMTYEQYF.

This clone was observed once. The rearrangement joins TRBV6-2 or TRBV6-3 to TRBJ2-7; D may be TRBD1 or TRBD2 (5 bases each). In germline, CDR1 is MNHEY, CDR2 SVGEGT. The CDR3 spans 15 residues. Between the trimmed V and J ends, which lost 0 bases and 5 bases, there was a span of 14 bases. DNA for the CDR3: TGTGCCAGCAGTTACTCGCGCGGGTGGGACCACGAGCAGTACTTC. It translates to CASSYSRGWDHEQYF.

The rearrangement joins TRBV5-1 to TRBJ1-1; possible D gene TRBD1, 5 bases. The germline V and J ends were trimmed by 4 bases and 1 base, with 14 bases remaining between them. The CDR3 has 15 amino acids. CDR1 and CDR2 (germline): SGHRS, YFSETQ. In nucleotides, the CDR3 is TGCGCCAGCAGCGTACAGGCGGCGGGGAACACTGAAGCTTTCTTT. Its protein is CASSVQAAGNTEAFF.

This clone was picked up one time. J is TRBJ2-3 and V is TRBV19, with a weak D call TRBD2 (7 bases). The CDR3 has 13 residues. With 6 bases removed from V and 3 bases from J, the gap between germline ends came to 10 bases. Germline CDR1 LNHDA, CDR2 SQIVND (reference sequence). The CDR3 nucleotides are TGTGCCAGTAGGAGGGGGGGTACAGATACGCAGTATTTT. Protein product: CASRRGGTDTQYF.

CDR3 nucleotides: TGCGCCAGCAGCCCCATCGTGGGGGCCCGTGGCTACACCTTC. This encodes CASSPIVGARGYTF. The chain is built from TRBV5-1 and TRBJ1-2; D is possibly TRBD1 (6 bases). The ends were cut back, 4 bases at V and 7 bases at J, with 17 bases in the middle. This CDR3 spans 14 amino acids. Per germline, CDR1 SGHRS and CDR2 YFSETQ.

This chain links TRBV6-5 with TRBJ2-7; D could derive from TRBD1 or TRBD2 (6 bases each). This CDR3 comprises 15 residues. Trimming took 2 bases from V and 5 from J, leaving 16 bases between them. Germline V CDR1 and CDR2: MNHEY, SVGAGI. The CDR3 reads CASSYAPGAGHEQYF. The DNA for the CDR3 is TGTGCCAGCAGTTACGCGCCGGGGGCTGGCCACGAGCAGTACTTC.

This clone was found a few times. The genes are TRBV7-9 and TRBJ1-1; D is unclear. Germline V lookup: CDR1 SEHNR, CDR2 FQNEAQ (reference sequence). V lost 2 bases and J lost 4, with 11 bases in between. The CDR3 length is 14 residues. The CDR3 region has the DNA TGTGCCAGCAGCTTATTTGGTGAATCCACTGAAGCTTTCTTT. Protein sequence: CASSLFGESTEAFF.

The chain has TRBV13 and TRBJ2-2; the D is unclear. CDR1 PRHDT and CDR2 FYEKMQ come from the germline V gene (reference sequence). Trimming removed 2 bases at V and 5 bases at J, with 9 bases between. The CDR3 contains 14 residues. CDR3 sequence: CASSLHGGTGELFF. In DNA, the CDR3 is TGTGCCAGCAGCTTACACGGTGGGACCGGGGAGCTGTTTTTT.

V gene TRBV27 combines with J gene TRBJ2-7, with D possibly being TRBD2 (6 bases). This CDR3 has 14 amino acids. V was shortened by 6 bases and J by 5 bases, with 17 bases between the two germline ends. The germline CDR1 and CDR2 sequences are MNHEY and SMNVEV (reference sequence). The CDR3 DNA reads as TGTGCCAGCAGCCACCCGGAGGGGAGACACGAGCAGTACTTC. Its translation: CASSHPEGRHEQYF.

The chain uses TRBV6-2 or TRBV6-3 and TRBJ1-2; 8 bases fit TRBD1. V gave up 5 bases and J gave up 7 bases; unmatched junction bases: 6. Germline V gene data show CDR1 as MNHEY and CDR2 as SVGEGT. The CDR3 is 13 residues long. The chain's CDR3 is CASSSTGGSGYTF. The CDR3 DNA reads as TGTGCCAGCAGTAGTACAGGGGGAAGTGGCTACACCTTC.

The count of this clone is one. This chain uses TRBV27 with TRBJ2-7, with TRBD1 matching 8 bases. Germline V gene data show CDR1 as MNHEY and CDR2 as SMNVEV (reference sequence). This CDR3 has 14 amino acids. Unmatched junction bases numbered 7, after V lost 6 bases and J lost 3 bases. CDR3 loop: CASSRQGRGYEQYF. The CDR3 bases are TGTGCCAGCAGCAGACAGGGGCGGGGCTACGAGCAGTACTTC.